This T cell receptor (beta chain) emerged from a study of metastatic and nonmetastatic thyroid tumors. Study in general: Samples came from malignant and benign thyroid patients, and repertoires were compared across blood and tumor or nodule tissue.

TCRdb re-called clones from the PCR reads using MiXCR. The profile shows about 30,000 clones, roughly 36% of them singletons. No patient received treatment before thyroid surgery. CDR1 is MNHEY, CDR2 SMNVEV, per germline (reference sequence). The junction had 8 bases not matched to a gene; V was cut back by 5 bases and J by 6 bases. CDR3 size: 14 residues. This TCR was sampled from a female donor with papillary thyroid cancer or a benign thyroid nodule (not recorded which). Some clones in this sample may be carry-over from other donors' samples. Sample: tumor tissue. This sequence joins TRBV27 and TRBJ2-3, with TRBD2 matching 7 bases. CDR3 protein: CASSITRESDTQYF. CDR3 coding DNA: TGTGCCAGCAGTATTACGCGGGAGTCCGATACGCAGTATTTT.